This passage covers 18 T cell receptor beta chains from one sample sequenced in a study of persistence of HIV-infected CD4 T cells. These receptors have no known antigen. Lysates of CMV-infected fibroblasts at about 10 ug/mL stimulated these cells. Sorted nonresponding memory CD4+ T cells were CD40L-negative, CD69-negative, CD45RO-high. The immunoSEQ assay was version 4, run in survey mode. The table came from immunoSEQ multiplex PCR; TCRdb's copy has only in-frame clones and leaves some out. The sample records more than 45,000 clones, around 75% being singletons. Material: CD4+ T cells sorted from PBMCs after approximately 19-hour stimulation, obtained from a patient who received antiretroviral therapy. The receptors derive from an adult man with HIV who was CMV-seropositive.

V usage is TRBV6-5 and J usage is TRBJ2-2; TRBD1 matches at 7 bases. The CDR3 consists of 14 residues. Trimming took 4 bases from V and 1 from J; bases not matched to a gene: 0. Germline V lookup: CDR1 MNHEY, CDR2 SVGAGI. CDR3 sequence reads: CASSWDRNTGELFF. In DNA form, the CDR3 reads TGTGCCAGCAGTTGGGACAGGAACACCGGGGAGCTGTTTTTT.

The J gene is TRBJ2-3, the V gene TRBV29-1; 7 bases map to TRBD1. CDR3 size: 15 residues. Losses at the gene ends were 7 bases for V and 4 bases for J; bases not matched to a gene: 14. Germline CDR1 and CDR2: SQVTM and ANQGSEA. The CDR3 protein is CSASYKRGRADTQYF. The CDR3 nucleotides read TGCAGCGCTTCTTATAAAAGGGGGCGGGCAGATACGCAGTATTTT.

The CDR3 is CASSPRGFEYNEQFF. The CDR3 nucleotides are TGTGCCAGCAGCCCGCGAGGATTTGAATACAATGAGCAGTTCTTC. The chain links TRBV7-2 to TRBJ2-1; D call uncertain. The germline V gene has CDR1 SGHTA and CDR2 FQGNSA. This CDR3 comprises 15 residues. V dropped 5 bases and J dropped 4 bases, with 15 bases sitting between them.

This rearrangement joins TRBV7-9 to TRBJ1-2, with TRBD1 matching 8 bases. The CDR3 totals 16 residues. CDR1 is SEHNR and CDR2 is FQNEAQ in the germline V gene (reference sequence). V was clipped by 3 bases and J by 7 bases; unmatched bases: 13. Written as DNA, the CDR3 is TGTGCCAGCAGCTTGTCGGGACAGGACCTAGTGAGTGGCTACACCTTC. It translates to CASSLSGQDLVSGYTF.

CDR3 loop: CASSLNRIGELFF. In DNA, the CDR3 is TGTGCCAGCAGCTTAAATAGGATCGGGGAGCTGTTTTTT. The rearrangement links TRBV5-6 to TRBJ2-2; D gene unclear. CDR1 is SGHDT, CDR2 YYEEEE, per germline. V was trimmed by 2 bases and J by 7 bases, leaving 9 bases between them. The CDR3 length is 13 residues.

The rearrangement links TRBV27 to TRBJ2-2; no reliable D call. Germline assignment: CDR1 MNHEY and CDR2 SMNVEV (reference sequence). This CDR3 region has 16 residues. V was pared by 10 bases and J by 2 bases, with 20 bases between. CDR3 loop: CATKQFHDFNTGELFF. CDR3 nucleotides: TGTGCCACCAAGCAGTTCCATGACTTTAACACCGGGGAGCTGTTTTTT.

The J gene is TRBJ1-2, the V gene TRBV30; TRBD1 aligns across 7 bases. The CDR3 is 14 residues long. CDR1 is GTSNPN and CDR2 is SVGIG in the germline V gene (reference sequence). V shed 2 bases and J 3 bases; nucleotides not matched to a gene: 6. Here the CDR3 DNA reads TGTGCCTGGAGTCAGGGGGTGCGGGACTATGGCTACACCTTC. It codes for CAWSQGVRDYGYTF. The whole variable domain, filled in from reference TRBV30 and TRBJ1-2, reads SQTIHQWPATLVQPVGSPLSLECTVEGTSNPNLYWYRQAAGRGLQLLFYSVGIGQISSEVPQNLSASRPQDRQFILSSKKLLLSDSGFYLCAWSQGVRDYGYTFGSGTRLTVV.

The genes are TRBV18 and TRBJ1-5, with TRBD1 identical over 7 bases. V dropped 4 bases and J dropped 2; count of bases not matched to a gene: 2. The germline gives CDR1 KGHSH, CDR2 LQKENI. This CDR3 has 14 amino acids. The CDR3 nucleotides read TGTGCCAGCTCACACGGACAGGGCAATCAGCCCCAGCATTTT. Translation: CASSHGQGNQPQHF.

This clone has a single count. This chain connects TRBV3-1 (or the pseudogene TRBV3-2) to TRBJ2-3; TRBD2 matches at 10 bases. The CDR3 sequence is 18 residues long. The germline gives CDR1 LGHDT, CDR2 YNNKEL (reference sequence). V lost 4 bases and J lost 2; bases outside the gene matches: 12. CDR3 amino acids: CASSRGAQRGGNTDTQYF. The CDR3 nucleotides read TGTGCCAGCAGCCGCGGCGCCCAGCGGGGGGGGAACACAGATACGCAGTATTTT.

The gene calls are TRBV5-4 and TRBJ1-1, with D possibly TRBD1 on 6 matching bases. The length of the CDR3 is 15 residues. The V end was cut by 3 bases, the J end by 1 base, with 13 bases between. Germline lookup yields CDR1 SGHNT and CDR2 YYREEE (reference sequence). The CDR3 here is CASSWGGTRNTEAFF. In DNA form, the CDR3 reads TGTGCCAGCAGCTGGGGAGGGACACGGAACACTGAAGCTTTCTTT.

The rearrangement uses TRBV3-1 (or the pseudogene TRBV3-2) and TRBJ2-1, with D possibly being TRBD2 (5 bases). The CDR3 runs 16 residues. Trimming removed 5 bases at V and 6 bases at J, with 20 bases between. CDR1 LGHDT and CDR2 YNNKEL come from the germline V gene (reference sequence). CDR3 loop: CASSFGRGFAGNEQFF. DNA of the CDR3: TGTGCCAGCAGCTTTGGGCGCGGATTTGCGGGCAATGAGCAGTTCTTC.

This clone was picked up one time. The chain uses TRBV27 and TRBJ1-1, with D possibly matching TRBD1 (6 bases). This CDR3 has 19 amino acids. V shed 1 base and J shed 1 base, with 22 bases lying between them. In germline, CDR1 is MNHEY, CDR2 SMNVEV (reference sequence). CDR3 nucleotide sequence: TGTGCCAGCAGTTTATATTCGGGTGGGCAGGGGTACACGAACACTGAAGCTTTCTTT. This gives the protein CASSLYSGGQGYTNTEAFF.

CDR3 loop: CASSDRFQGLMSPLHF. CDR3 nucleotide sequence: TGTGCCAGCAGCGATCGTTTCCAGGGGCTTATGTCACCCCTCCACTTT. The J gene is TRBJ1-6, the V gene TRBV4-2; D is possibly TRBD1 (6 bases). CDR1 and CDR2 from the germline V gene are LGHNA and YNFKEQ. V was clipped by 5 bases and J by 10 bases, with 21 bases between them. The CDR3 is made up of 16 amino acids.

This sequence joins TRBV6-5 and TRBJ1-3, with D tentatively TRBD1 (5 bases). This CDR3 has 16 amino acids. Germline-derived CDR1 and CDR2 are MNHEY and SVGAGI. V dropped 2 bases and J dropped 0 bases, with 11 bases sitting between them. The CDR3 DNA sequence: TGTGCCAGCAGTTACCGGGGGGTTAACTCTGGAAACACCATATATTTT. Its protein is CASSYRGVNSGNTIYF.

The chain employs TRBV10-3 and TRBJ2-1, with TRBD2 as a possible D gene (5 bases). The CDR3 loop spans 13 amino acids. V was trimmed by 10 bases and J by 0 bases, leaving 10 bases between them. The germline gives CDR1 ENHRY, CDR2 SYGVKD. The CDR3 spells CATLASSYNEQFF. The CDR3 coding sequence is TGTGCCACTCTAGCAAGCTCCTACAATGAGCAGTTCTTC.

V and J are TRBV4-1 and TRBJ2-7; D uncertain. From germline, CDR1 is MGHRA and CDR2 YSYEKL. CDR3 length equals 17 residues. V lost 1 base and J lost 0, with 16 bases in between. In DNA form, the CDR3 reads TGCGCCAGCAGCCAAGTTGATATGGGCCTAAGCTCCTACGAGCAGTACTTC. It encodes CASSQVDMGLSSYEQYF.

The chain employs TRBV7-2 and TRBJ2-5; D not certain. This CDR3 comprises 14 residues. Per germline, CDR1 SGHTA and CDR2 FQGNSA. The V end lost 0 bases, the J end lost 4 bases, and 9 bases lay between the germline ends. The CDR3 protein is CASSLAPVGETQYF. The CDR3, as DNA: TGTGCCAGCAGCTTAGCGCCGGTAGGAGAGACCCAGTACTTC.

The V gene is TRBV7-9, the J gene TRBJ1-1; D may be TRBD1 (5 bases). CDR3 length: 14 amino acids. In germline, CDR1 is SEHNR, CDR2 FQNEAQ (reference sequence). V lost 1 base, J lost 1 base, and 7 bases lay in between. CDR3 nucleotide sequence: TGTGCCAGCAGCTTAGGACAGAAGAACACTGAAGCTTTCTTT. Protein product: CASSLGQKNTEAFF. The full variable domain, with the rest looked up from reference TRBV7-9 and TRBJ1-1, is DTGVSQNPRHKITKRGQNVTFRCDPISEHNRLYWYRQTLGQGPEFLTYFQNEAQLEKSRLLSDRFSAERPKGSFSTLEIQRTEQGDSAMYLCASSLGQKNTEAFFGQGTRLTVV.